These 28 T cell receptor beta chains came from one sample sequenced in a study of cytomegalovirus exposure and HLA in healthy donors. A multiplex PCR was run with 60 Vbeta primers and 13 Jbeta primers. This table comes from immunoSEQ multiplex PCR, and its TCRdb copy is limited to in-frame clones, with some not included. The sample yields 150,000 to 200,000 clones, roughly four fifths seen once. The specimen was PBMCs. The source of these receptors is a man aged 25 to 40 in good health and CMV-seronegative.

This chain connects TRBV5-1 to TRBJ2-2; 7 nucleotides line up with TRBD2. With 1 base clipped from V and 4 bases from J, the junction kept 1 base outside the gene matches. The CDR3 has 14 amino acids. The germline gives CDR1 SGHRS, CDR2 YFSETQ. This CDR3 is CASSLRLATGELFF. In nucleotides, the CDR3 is TGCGCCAGCAGCTTGCGACTAGCCACCGGGGAGCTGTTTTTT.

This clone appeared once. This rearrangement joins TRBV5-1 to TRBJ1-1; D call uncertain. Per the germline V gene, CDR1 is SGHRS and CDR2 is YFSETQ. This CDR3 spans 13 amino acids. Trimming cost V 0 bases and J 5 bases, with 8 bases left between them. Here the CDR3 reads CASSLGGDTEAFF. The CDR3 nucleotides read TGCGCCAGCAGCTTGGGGGGAGATACTGAAGCTTTCTTT.

The genes are TRBV11-1 and TRBJ2-3, with 7 bases that match TRBD1. The CDR3 has 15 amino acids. With V trimmed by 5 bases and J by 6 bases, 11 bases remained unmatched. Per the germline V gene, CDR1 is SGHAT and CDR2 is FQDESV (reference sequence). CDR3 sequence (DNA): TGTGCCAGCAGCCGTGAGACAGGGTATAGGGATACGCAGTATTTT. Its translation is CASSRETGYRDTQYF.

The V call is TRBV5-1, the J call TRBJ2-1; TRBD2 matches at 10 bases. Germline lookup yields CDR1 SGHRS and CDR2 YFSETQ. After removal of 2 bases from V and 7 bases from J, the junction contained 6 bases not matched to a gene. The CDR3 spans 15 residues. The CDR3 loop reads CASSFGSGRSNEQFF. As DNA, the CDR3 is TGCGCCAGCAGCTTCGGTAGCGGGAGGAGTAATGAGCAGTTCTTC.

This sequence joins TRBV30 and TRBJ1-6, with a tentative D call TRBD1 (5 bases). The CDR3 contains 13 residues. V lost 3 bases to trimming and J lost 14 bases, with 17 bases between them. Germline values: CDR1 GTSNPN, CDR2 SVGIG (reference sequence). Written as DNA, the CDR3 is TGTGCCTGGAGGAGGGACGGTGGAGGGGCCCTCCACTTT. This sequence encodes CAWRRDGGGALHF.

This clone was counted once. The chain links TRBV2 to TRBJ2-1, with 10 bases matching TRBD2. V shed 4 bases, J shed 9 bases, and the junction held 12 bases outside the gene matches. Germline values: CDR1 SNHLY, CDR2 FYNNEI. The CDR3 extends over 16 amino acids. The DNA of the CDR3 is TGTGCCAGCAGTGGACCGGGACTAGCGAATCGGGCTGAGCAGTTCTTC. Amino acids: CASSGPGLANRAEQFF.

The chain couples TRBV19 to TRBJ1-1, with D perhaps TRBD1 (6 bases). The CDR3 totals 15 residues. Germline loops: CDR1 LNHDA, CDR2 SQIVND (reference sequence). Trimming pared 5 bases from V and 1 base from J, leaving 14 bases between. The CDR3 sequence is CASSAAADRNTEAFF. The CDR3 DNA reads as TGTGCCAGTAGTGCCGCCGCGGACAGGAACACTGAAGCTTTCTTT.

The rearrangement uses TRBV19 and TRBJ2-7, with 8 bases identical to TRBD1. V shed 9 bases and J 2 bases; nucleotides not matched to a gene: 3. This CDR3 region has 12 residues. CDR1 is LNHDA and CDR2 is SQIVND in the germline V gene (reference sequence). The CDR3 sequence: CASRGLAYEQYF. Here the CDR3 DNA reads TGTGCCAGCAGGGGGCTCGCCTACGAGCAGTACTTC.

This clone appeared a single time. This chain joins TRBV28 and TRBJ2-6, with 7 bases lining up with TRBD2. With 3 bases clipped from V and 0 bases from J, the junction kept 14 bases outside the gene matches. The germline gives CDR1 MDHEN, CDR2 SYDVKM. The CDR3 has 20 residues. Here the CDR3 reads CASSFGRGRVGFSGANVLTF. In nucleotides, the CDR3 is TGTGCCAGCAGTTTTGGGAGGGGAAGGGTAGGTTTCTCTGGGGCCAACGTCCTGACTTTC. The variable domain in full, completed from reference TRBV28 and TRBJ2-6, reads DVKVTQSSRYLVKRTGEKVFLECVQDMDHENMFWYRQDPGLGLRLIYFSYDVKMKEKGDIPEGYSVSREKKERFSLILESASTNQTSMYLCASSFGRGRVGFSGANVLTFGAGSRLTVL.

This clone occurred once. The V call is TRBV7-6, the J call TRBJ2-3, with D maybe TRBD1 (7 bases). The CDR3 extends over 17 amino acids. Germline lookup yields CDR1 SGHVS and CDR2 FNYEAQ. The V and J ends lost 4 bases and 4 bases respectively, with 21 bases between them. DNA for the CDR3: TGTGCCAGCAGCTCGTTCGAAACAGGGGAGGTCCCAGATACGCAGTATTTT. As protein: CASSSFETGEVPDTQYF. Complete variable domain (other parts from reference TRBV7-6 and TRBJ2-3): GAGVSQSPRYKVTKRGQDVALRCDPISGHVSLYWYRQALGQGPEFLTYFNYEAQQDKSGLPNDRFSAERPEGSISTLTIQRTEQRDSAMYRCASSSFETGEVPDTQYFGPGTRLTVL.

The chain employs TRBV19 and TRBJ2-1; 9 nucleotides line up with TRBD2. Germline V CDR1 and CDR2: LNHDA, SQIVND (reference sequence). V shed 4 bases and J 3 bases; nucleotides not matched to a gene: 7. The CDR3 loop spans 16 amino acids. The CDR3 is CASSKTSGLHYNEQFF. CDR3 DNA: TGTGCCAGTAGTAAGACTAGCGGACTCCACTACAATGAGCAGTTCTTC.

The V and J genes are TRBV18 and TRBJ2-7, with 9 bases matching TRBD1. V was clipped by 0 bases and J by 6 bases; unmatched bases: 6. Germline CDR1 reads KGHSH; CDR2 reads LQKENI. The CDR3 totals 15 residues. The CDR3 is CASSPPPGQGPEQYF. The CDR3 DNA sequence: TGTGCCAGCTCACCACCCCCAGGACAGGGGCCCGAGCAGTACTTC.

This rearrangement joins TRBV23-1 to TRBJ2-1; 13 bases map to TRBD2. TRBV23-1 is given ORF status, its function remaining uncertain. V gave up 7 bases and J gave up 11 bases; unmatched junction bases: 11. The CDR3 consists of 15 residues. The CDR3 spells CASILGLAGASKQFF. The CDR3 region has the DNA TGCGCCAGCATTCTCGGACTAGCGGGAGCCTCCAAGCAGTTCTTC.

The chain uses TRBV7-9 and TRBJ2-7, with D perhaps matching TRBD2 (5 bases). CDR3 length equals 15 residues. With 0 bases removed from V and 3 bases from J, the gap between germline ends came to 12 bases. Germline-derived CDR1 and CDR2 are SEHNR and FQNEAQ (reference sequence). The CDR3 is CASSLASGSFYEQYF. In DNA form, the CDR3 reads TGTGCCAGCAGCTTAGCGTCGGGGAGCTTCTACGAGCAGTACTTC.

V is TRBV28 and J is TRBJ2-2; 8 nucleotides align to TRBD1. The CDR3 is 15 amino acids. Trimming removed 5 bases from V and 7 bases from J; junction bases left unmatched: 9. Germline V gene sequence: CDR1 MDHEN, CDR2 SYDVKM. In DNA, the CDR3 is TGTGCCAGCAGTCCGGTGGACAGGGATGGCGGGGAGCTGTTTTTT. Protein product: CASSPVDRDGGELFF.

The CDR3 reads CASSHQTSALGGEQFF. The CDR3 nucleotides read TGCGCCAGCAGCCATCAGACTAGCGCCCTGGGGGGGGAGCAGTTCTTC. V and J are TRBV4-1 and TRBJ2-1; 8 bases are a match to TRBD2. The CDR3 consists of 16 residues. The germline gives CDR1 MGHRA, CDR2 YSYEKL. V trimming: 3 bases; J trimming: 10 bases; junction bases outside the gene matches: 14.

The V gene is TRBV28, the J gene TRBJ1-5, with TRBD1 matching over 7 bases. V was pared by 5 bases and J by 7 bases, with 11 bases of the junction left unmatched. The CDR3 is made up of 15 amino acids. Germline V gene sequence: CDR1 MDHEN, CDR2 SYDVKM. The CDR3 region is CASSQTGPGGQPQHF. The CDR3 nucleotides are TGTGCCAGCAGTCAGACAGGGCCAGGTGGCCAGCCCCAGCATTTT.

V and J are TRBV7-8 and TRBJ1-1, with TRBD1 identical over 7 bases. CDR3 length: 16 residues. The J segment lost 0 bases and the V segment lost 4 bases, leaving 8 bases of the junction unmatched. Germline assignment: CDR1 SGHVS and CDR2 FQNEAQ. The CDR3 DNA reads TGTGCCAGCAGCTCAACAGGGGTGGGTATGAACACTGAAGCTTTCTTT. Translation gives CASSSTGVGMNTEAFF.

About this clone itself: Other DNA variants within this sample encode the same CDR3. V usage is TRBV27 and J usage is TRBJ2-7, with D uncertain. CDR1 is MNHEY, CDR2 SMNVEV, per germline (reference sequence). The CDR3 extends over 13 amino acids. Trimming left V 2 bases short and J 0 bases short, with 5 bases between. The CDR3 nucleotides read TGTGCCAGCAGTTTAACTGACTCCTACGAGCAGTACTTC. Amino acid sequence: CASSLTDSYEQYF.

V usage is TRBV28 and J usage is TRBJ1-2; D unresolved. The germline gives CDR1 MDHEN, CDR2 SYDVKM. The CDR3 runs to 11 residues. Trimming removed 8 bases from V and 5 bases from J, with 9 bases in between. Here the CDR3 reads CASAWRYGYTF. The CDR3 region has the DNA TGTGCCAGCGCTTGGAGGTATGGCTACACCTTC.

In DNA form, the CDR3 reads TGTGCCATTTGGGACAGGGGGAATTCACCCCTCCACTTT. Amino acids: CAIWDRGNSPLHF. The chain is built from TRBV10-3 and TRBJ1-6; TRBD1 matches at 11 bases. CDR1 is ENHRY, CDR2 SYGVKD, per germline. V shed 9 bases and J 7 bases; nucleotides not matched to a gene: 2. The CDR3 loop spans 13 amino acids.

The J gene is TRBJ2-5, the V gene TRBV7-9; 12 positions agree with TRBD2. This CDR3 has 15 amino acids. The junction had 6 bases not matched to a gene; V was cut back by 5 bases and J by 5 bases. The V gene's germline CDR1 is SEHNR and CDR2 FQNEAQ (reference sequence). The CDR3 protein is CASSPPTSGSETQYF. The DNA for the CDR3 is TGTGCCAGCAGCCCCCCGACTAGCGGGAGTGAGACCCAGTACTTC.

The chain links TRBV27 to TRBJ2-1, with a tentative D call TRBD2 (5 bases). V was shortened by 3 bases and J by 2 bases, with 11 bases between the two germline ends. CDR3 length: 15 amino acids. Germline V lookup: CDR1 MNHEY, CDR2 SMNVEV (reference sequence). This CDR3 reads CASSLEDPTYNEQFF. CDR3 coding DNA: TGTGCCAGCAGTTTGGAGGATCCCACCTACAATGAGCAGTTCTTC.

The rearrangement links TRBV6-6 to TRBJ2-1, with TRBD2 matching over 9 bases. This CDR3 is built from 15 residues. Germline assignment: CDR1 MNHNY and CDR2 SVGAGI (reference sequence). J was trimmed by 0 bases and V by 6 bases; bases with no gene match: 3. The CDR3 DNA follows: TGTGCCAGCAGCAATAGCGGGAGCTCCTACAATGAGCAGTTCTTC. Translation: CASSNSGSSYNEQFF.

V gene TRBV9 combines with J gene TRBJ2-2; perhaps TRBD1 as D (5 bases). Germline-derived CDR1 and CDR2 are SGDLS and YYNGEE. V lost 0 bases and J 3 bases, leaving 9 bases between the germline ends. This CDR3 has 15 amino acids. The CDR3 spells CASSVADSYTGELFF. The CDR3 region has the DNA TGTGCCAGCAGCGTAGCTGACAGTTACACCGGGGAGCTGTTTTTT.

The gene calls are TRBV25-1 and TRBJ2-3; 8 bases fit TRBD2. V gave up 1 base and J gave up 1 base; unmatched junction bases: 7. The germline V gene encodes CDR1 MGHDK and CDR2 SYGVNS. The CDR3 runs to 17 residues. CDR3: CASSESGGGPGTDTQYF. In DNA form, the CDR3 reads TGTGCCAGCAGTGAATCCGGCGGGGGGCCGGGCACAGATACGCAGTATTTT.

There are a few counts of this clone. The chain employs TRBV2 and TRBJ2-3, with TRBD2 matching over 12 bases. The CDR3 runs to 14 residues. Germline lookup yields CDR1 SNHLY and CDR2 FYNNEI. Trimming removed 6 bases from V and 4 bases from J; junction bases left unmatched: 2. For the CDR3, the DNA is TGTGCCAGCAGGGCTAGCGGGAGGGCAGATACGCAGTATTTT. Its protein is CASRASGRADTQYF.

This sequence joins TRBV11-2 and TRBJ2-7; D is possibly TRBD1 (6 bases). Germline CDR1 is SGHAT and CDR2 is FQNNGV. V was cut by 1 base and J by 2 bases, with 9 bases left in between. This CDR3 region has 14 residues. CDR3 nucleotides: TGTGCCAGCAGCTTAGTGGGGGCTACCTACGAGCAGTACTTC. Its translation is CASSLVGATYEQYF.